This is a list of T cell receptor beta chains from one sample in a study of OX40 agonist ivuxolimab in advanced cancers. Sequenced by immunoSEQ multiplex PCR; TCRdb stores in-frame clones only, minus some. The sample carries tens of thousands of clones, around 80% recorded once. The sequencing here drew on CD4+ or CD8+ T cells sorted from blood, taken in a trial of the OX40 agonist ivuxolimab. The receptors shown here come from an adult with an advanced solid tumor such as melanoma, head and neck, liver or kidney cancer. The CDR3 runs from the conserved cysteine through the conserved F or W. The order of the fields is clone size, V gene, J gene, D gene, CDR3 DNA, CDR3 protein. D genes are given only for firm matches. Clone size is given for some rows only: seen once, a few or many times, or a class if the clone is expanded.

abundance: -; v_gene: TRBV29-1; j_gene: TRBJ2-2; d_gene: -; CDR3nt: TGCAGCCTTGTCGGGGAGGCCGGGGAGCTGTTTTTT; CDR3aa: CSLVGEAGELFF
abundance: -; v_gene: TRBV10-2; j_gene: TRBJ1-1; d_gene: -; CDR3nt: TGCGCCAGCACCTGGACAGCGAACACTGAAGCTTTCTTT; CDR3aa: CASTWTANTEAFF
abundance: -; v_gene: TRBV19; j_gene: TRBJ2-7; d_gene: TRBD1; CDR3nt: TGTGCCAGACGCCCACGGGACAGCTTCTACGAGCAGTACTTC; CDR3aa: CARRPRDSFYEQYF
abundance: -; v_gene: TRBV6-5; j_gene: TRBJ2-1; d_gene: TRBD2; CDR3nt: TGTGCCAGCAGACGGACTAGCGGAGGGAACAATGAGCAGTTCTTC; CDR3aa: CASRRTSGGNNEQFF
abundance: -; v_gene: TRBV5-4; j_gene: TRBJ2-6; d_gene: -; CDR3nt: TGTGCCAGCTTCATGACCAGACAAAGTCGGGCCAACGTCCTGACTTTC; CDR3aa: CASFMTRQSRANVLTF
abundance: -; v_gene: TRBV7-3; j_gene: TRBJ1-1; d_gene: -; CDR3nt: TGTGCCAGCAGCTTAATGGGAGCGGACACTGAAGCTTTCTTT; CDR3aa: CASSLMGADTEAFF
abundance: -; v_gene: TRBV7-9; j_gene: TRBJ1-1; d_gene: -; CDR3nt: TGTGCCAGCAGCACCGACGCAGGGTTTTCGACTGAAGCTTTCTTT; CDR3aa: CASSTDAGFSTEAFF
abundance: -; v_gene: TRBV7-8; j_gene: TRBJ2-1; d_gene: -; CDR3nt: TGTGCCAGCAGCTTGGCCGGGACTCGGGTTACTAGAAGCTCCTACAATGAGCAGTTCTTC; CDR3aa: CASSLAGTRVTRSSYNEQFF
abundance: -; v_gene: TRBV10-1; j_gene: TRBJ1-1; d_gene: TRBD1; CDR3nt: TGCGCCAGCAGTGATCCCGGGACAGGGCTTGAAGCTTTCTTT; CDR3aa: CASSDPGTGLEAFF
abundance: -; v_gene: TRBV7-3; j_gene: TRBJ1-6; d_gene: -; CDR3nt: TGTGCCAGCAGCTCCCCAGGAGGCTATAATTCACCCCTCCACTTT; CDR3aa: CASSSPGGYNSPLHF
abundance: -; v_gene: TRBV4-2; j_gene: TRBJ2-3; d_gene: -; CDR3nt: TGTGCCAGCAGCCAAGAGCAGGGACTTAGCACAGATACGCAGTATTTT; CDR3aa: CASSQEQGLSTDTQYF
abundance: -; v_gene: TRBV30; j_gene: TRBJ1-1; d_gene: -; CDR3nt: TGTGCCTGGAGTTTACCCATTGTCCGGCTTGAAGCTTTCTTT; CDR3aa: CAWSLPIVRLEAFF
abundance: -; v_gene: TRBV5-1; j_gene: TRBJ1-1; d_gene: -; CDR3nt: TGCGCCAGCAGCTTGGAGGTTCGGGGGCCGAACACTGAAGCTTTCTTT; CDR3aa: CASSLEVRGPNTEAFF
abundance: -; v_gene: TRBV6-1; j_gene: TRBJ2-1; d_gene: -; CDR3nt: TGTGCCAGCAGGCAAGGGCGGGAGCAGTTCTTC; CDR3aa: CASRQGREQFF
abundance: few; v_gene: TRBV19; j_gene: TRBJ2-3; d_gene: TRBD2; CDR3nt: TGTGCCAGTAGTATAGGAGCGGGAGGGCAAGATACGCAGTATTTT; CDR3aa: CASSIGAGGQDTQYF
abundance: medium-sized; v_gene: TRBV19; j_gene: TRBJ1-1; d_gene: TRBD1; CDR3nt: TGTGCCAGCTTGGGACAGGGGAACACTGAAGCTTTCTTT; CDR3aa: CASLGQGNTEAFF
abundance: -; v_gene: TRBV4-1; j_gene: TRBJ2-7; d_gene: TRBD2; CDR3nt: TGCGCCAGCAGCCAAGAGTTTCGGACTAGCGGGTACGAGCAGTACTTC; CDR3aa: CASSQEFRTSGYEQYF
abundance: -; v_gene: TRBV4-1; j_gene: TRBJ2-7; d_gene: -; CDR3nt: TGCGCCAGCAGCCTGGGACCGTTCTACGAGCAGTACTTC; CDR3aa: CASSLGPFYEQYF
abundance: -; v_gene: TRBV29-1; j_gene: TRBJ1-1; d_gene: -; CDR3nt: TGCAGCGTGCGGGGGATTGACACTGAAGCTTTCTTT; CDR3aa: CSVRGIDTEAFF
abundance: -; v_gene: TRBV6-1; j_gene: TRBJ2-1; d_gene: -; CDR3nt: TGTGCCAGCCCGAAGGGGAATGAGCAGTTCTTC; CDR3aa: CASPKGNEQFF
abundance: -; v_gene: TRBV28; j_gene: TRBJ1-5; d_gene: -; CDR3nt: TGTGCCATCCAATTAGGGGGGGAATTATTTCAGCCCCAGCATTTT; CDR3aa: CAIQLGGELFQPQHF
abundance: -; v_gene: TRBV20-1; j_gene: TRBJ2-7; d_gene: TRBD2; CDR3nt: TGCAGTGCACCCGGGGGGGACGAGCAGTACTTC; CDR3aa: CSAPGGDEQYF